The entry below gives a single TCR beta chain sequence along with its context. The method was immunoSEQ multiplex PCR; TCRdb's version includes in-frame clones alone and lacks a portion of them. Counted here are 250,000 to 350,000 clones, 85% occurring once; the ten biggest clones make up about 2.5%. The data derive from a study of blood T cell repertoires in COVID-19. V was clipped by 7 bases and J by 5 bases; unmatched bases: 11. CDR1 and CDR2 from the germline V gene are SGHRS and YFSETQ. The CDR3 spans 16 residues. The gene calls are TRBV5-1 and TRBJ2-2, with TRBD1 matching over 10 bases. The specimen sequenced was PBMCs or T cells enriched from blood (not recorded which). The TCR comes from a woman aged 50 to 65 who had recovered from COVID-19. Here the CDR3 reads CASGDRGNIGTGELFF. The CDR3 coding sequence is TGCGCCAGCGGGGACAGGGGAAACATTGGGACCGGGGAGCTGTTTTTT.